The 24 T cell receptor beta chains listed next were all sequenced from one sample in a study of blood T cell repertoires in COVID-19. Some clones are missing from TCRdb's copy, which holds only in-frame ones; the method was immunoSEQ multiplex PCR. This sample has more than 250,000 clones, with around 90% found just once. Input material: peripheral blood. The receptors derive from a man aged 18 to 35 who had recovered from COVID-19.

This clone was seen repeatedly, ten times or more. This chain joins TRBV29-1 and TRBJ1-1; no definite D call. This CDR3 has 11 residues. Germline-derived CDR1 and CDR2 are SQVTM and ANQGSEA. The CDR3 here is CMIGVLTEAFF. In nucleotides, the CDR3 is TGCATGATCGGGGTTCTCACTGAAGCTTTCTTT.

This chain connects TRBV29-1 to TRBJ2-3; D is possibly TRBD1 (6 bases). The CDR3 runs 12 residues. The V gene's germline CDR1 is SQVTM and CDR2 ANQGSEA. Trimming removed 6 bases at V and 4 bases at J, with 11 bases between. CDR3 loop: CSVHGGADTQYF. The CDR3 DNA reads TGCAGCGTCCATGGGGGCGCAGATACGCAGTATTTT.

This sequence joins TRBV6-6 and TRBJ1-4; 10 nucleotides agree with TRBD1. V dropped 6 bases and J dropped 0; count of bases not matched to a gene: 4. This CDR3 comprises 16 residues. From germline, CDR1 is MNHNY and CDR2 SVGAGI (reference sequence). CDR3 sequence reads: CASRPGQGTTNEKLFF. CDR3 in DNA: TGTGCCAGCAGACCGGGACAGGGGACAACTAATGAAAAACTGTTTTTT.

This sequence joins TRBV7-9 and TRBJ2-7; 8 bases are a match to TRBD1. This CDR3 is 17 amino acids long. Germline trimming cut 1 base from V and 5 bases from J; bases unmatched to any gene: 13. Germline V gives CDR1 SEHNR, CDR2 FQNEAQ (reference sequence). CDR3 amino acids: CASSLGQGAQLPDEQYF. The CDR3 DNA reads TGTGCCAGCAGCTTAGGCCAGGGGGCCCAGTTGCCCGACGAGCAGTACTTC.

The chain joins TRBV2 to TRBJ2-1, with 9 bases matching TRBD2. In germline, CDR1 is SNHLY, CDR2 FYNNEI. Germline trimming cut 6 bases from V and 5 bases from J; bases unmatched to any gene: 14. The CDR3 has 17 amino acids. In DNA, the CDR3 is TGTGCCAGCAGGTTTAGCGGGAGTCCCGCGGGAAACAATGAGCAGTTCTTC. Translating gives CASRFSGSPAGNNEQFF.

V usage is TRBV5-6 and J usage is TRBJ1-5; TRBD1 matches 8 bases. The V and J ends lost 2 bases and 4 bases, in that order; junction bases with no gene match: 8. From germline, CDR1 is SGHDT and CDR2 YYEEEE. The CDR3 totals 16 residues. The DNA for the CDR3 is TGTGCCAGCAGCTTTTACCGGGGACAGGTAAATCAGCCCCAGCATTTT. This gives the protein CASSFYRGQVNQPQHF.

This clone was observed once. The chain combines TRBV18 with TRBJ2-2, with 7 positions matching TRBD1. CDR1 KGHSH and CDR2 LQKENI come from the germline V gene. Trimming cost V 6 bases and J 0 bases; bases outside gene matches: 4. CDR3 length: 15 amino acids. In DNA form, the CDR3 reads TGTGCCAGCTCGGTTGGGACAGCGAACACCGGGGAGCTGTTTTTT. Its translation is CASSVGTANTGELFF.

CDR3 amino acids: CAWSVVKRNTEAFF. The CDR3 DNA sequence: TGTGCCTGGAGTGTAGTCAAGAGAAACACTGAAGCTTTCTTT. The chain uses TRBV30 and TRBJ1-1, with no clear D. The CDR3 length is 14 residues. Germline values: CDR1 GTSNPN, CDR2 SVGIG (reference sequence). Trimming removed 0 bases at V and 2 bases at J, with 10 bases between.

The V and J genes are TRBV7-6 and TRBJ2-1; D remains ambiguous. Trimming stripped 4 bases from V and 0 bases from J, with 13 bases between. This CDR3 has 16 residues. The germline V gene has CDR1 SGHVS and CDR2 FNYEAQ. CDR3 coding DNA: TGTGCCAGCAGCTCTCAGACTCCGAGCTCCTACAATGAGCAGTTCTTC. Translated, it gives CASSSQTPSSYNEQFF.

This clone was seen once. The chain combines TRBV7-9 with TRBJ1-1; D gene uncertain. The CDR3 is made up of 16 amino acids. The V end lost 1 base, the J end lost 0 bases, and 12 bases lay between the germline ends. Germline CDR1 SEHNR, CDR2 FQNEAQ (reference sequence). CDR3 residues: CASSLGSGSMNTEAFF. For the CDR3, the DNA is TGTGCCAGCAGCTTAGGGTCAGGATCCATGAACACTGAAGCTTTCTTT.

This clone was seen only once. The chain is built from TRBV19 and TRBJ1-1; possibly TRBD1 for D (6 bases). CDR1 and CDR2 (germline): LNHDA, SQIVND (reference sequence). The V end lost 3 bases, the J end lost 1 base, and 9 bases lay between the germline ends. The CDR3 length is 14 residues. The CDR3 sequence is CASSIWDKNTEAFF. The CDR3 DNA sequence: TGTGCCAGTAGTATTTGGGACAAGAACACTGAAGCTTTCTTT.

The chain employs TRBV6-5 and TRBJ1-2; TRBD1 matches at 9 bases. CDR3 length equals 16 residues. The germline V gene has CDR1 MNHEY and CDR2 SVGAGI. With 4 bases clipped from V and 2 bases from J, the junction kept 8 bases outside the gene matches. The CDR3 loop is CASSSHSGQGNYGYTF. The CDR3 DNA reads TGTGCCAGCAGTTCCCACTCCGGACAGGGGAACTATGGCTACACCTTC.

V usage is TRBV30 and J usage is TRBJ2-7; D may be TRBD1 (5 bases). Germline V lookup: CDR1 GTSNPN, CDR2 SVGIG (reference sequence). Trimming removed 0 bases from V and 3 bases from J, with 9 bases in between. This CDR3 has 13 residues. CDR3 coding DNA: TGTGCCTGGAGTGTACGACAGTTCTACGAGCAGTACTTC. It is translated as CAWSVRQFYEQYF.

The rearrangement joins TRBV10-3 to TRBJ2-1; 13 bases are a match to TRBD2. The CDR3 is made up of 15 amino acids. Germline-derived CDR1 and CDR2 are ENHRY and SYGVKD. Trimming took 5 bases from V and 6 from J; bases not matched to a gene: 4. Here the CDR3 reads CAISTSGGAPNEQFF. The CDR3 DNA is TGTGCCATCAGTACTAGCGGGGGGGCTCCCAATGAGCAGTTCTTC.

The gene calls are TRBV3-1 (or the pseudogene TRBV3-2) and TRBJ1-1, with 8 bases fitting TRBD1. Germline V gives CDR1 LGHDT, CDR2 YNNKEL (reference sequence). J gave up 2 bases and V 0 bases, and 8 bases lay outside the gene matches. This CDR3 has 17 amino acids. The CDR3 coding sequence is TGTGCCAGCAGCCAAGATAAAGCAGGGGGCCACAACACTGAAGCTTTCTTT. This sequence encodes CASSQDKAGGHNTEAFF.

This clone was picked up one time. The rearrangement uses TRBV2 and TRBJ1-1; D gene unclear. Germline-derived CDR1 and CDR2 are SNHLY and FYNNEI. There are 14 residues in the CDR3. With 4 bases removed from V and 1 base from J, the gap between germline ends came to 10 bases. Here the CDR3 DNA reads TGTGCCAGCAGTGTGTGGAGTTCGAACACTGAAGCTTTCTTT. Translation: CASSVWSSNTEAFF.

The CDR3: CASSLQGYGYTF. The CDR3 nucleotides are TGTGCCAGCTCACTTCAGGGCTATGGCTACACCTTC. V usage is TRBV18 and J usage is TRBJ1-2, with TRBD1 as a possible D gene (5 bases). The CDR3 covers 12 residues. From germline, CDR1 is KGHSH and CDR2 LQKENI. Trimming took 4 bases from V and 4 from J, leaving 7 bases between them.

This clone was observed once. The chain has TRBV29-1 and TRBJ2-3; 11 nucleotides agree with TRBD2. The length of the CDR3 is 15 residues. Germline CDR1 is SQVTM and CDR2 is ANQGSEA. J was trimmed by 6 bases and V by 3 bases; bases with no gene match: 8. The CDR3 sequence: CSVDWLAGGGDTQYF. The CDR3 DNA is TGCAGCGTTGATTGGCTAGCGGGGGGCGGGGATACGCAGTATTTT.

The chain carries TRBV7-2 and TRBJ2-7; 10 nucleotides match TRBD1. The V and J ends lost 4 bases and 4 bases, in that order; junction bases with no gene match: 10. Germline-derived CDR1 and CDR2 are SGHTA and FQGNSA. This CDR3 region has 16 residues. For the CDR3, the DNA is TGTGCCAGCAGCTCCCCCGGGACAGGGGTTTTTTACGAGCAGTACTTC. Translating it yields CASSSPGTGVFYEQYF.

CDR3 sequence reads: CASSLAVEQPHTF. Written as DNA, the CDR3 is TGTGCCAGCAGCTTAGCGGTAGAACAGCCTCACACCTTC. This chain uses TRBV7-2 with TRBJ1-2; D is unresolved. The germline CDR1 and CDR2 sequences are SGHTA and FQGNSA. The CDR3 has 13 residues. Trimming took off 0 bases at V and 12 bases at J, with 14 bases between the two ends.

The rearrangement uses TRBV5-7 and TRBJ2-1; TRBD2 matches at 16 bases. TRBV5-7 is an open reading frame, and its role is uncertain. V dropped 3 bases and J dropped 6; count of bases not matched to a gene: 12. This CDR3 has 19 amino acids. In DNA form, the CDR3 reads TGTGCCAGCAGCTGGGGACTAGCGGGAGGGCCGTCTACACCCAATGAGCAGTTCTTC. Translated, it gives CASSWGLAGGPSTPNEQFF.

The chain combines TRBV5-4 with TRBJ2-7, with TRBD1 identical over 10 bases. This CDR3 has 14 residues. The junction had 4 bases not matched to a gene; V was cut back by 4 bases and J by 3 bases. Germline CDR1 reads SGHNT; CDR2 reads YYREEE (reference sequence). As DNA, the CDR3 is TGTGCCAGCAGCCCGTGGGACAGGGGCTACGAGCAGTACTTC. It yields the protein CASSPWDRGYEQYF.

The CDR3 DNA reads TGTGCCTGGAGTGTTCAGGTCTCTGGAAACACCATATATTTT. Its translation is CAWSVQVSGNTIYF. The rearrangement joins TRBV30 to TRBJ1-3; D remains unclear. Germline lookup yields CDR1 GTSNPN and CDR2 SVGIG (reference sequence). Deletions cut 0 bases from V and 0 bases from J, with 6 bases between. This CDR3 comprises 14 residues.

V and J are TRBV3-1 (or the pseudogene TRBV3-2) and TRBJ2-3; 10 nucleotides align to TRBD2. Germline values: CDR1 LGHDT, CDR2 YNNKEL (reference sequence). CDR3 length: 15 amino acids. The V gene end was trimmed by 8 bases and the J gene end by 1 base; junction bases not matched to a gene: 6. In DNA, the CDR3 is TGTGCCAGCTCCGGGAGCGGGAGGGGCACAGATACGCAGTATTTT. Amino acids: CASSGSGRGTDTQYF.